Listed here are 23 T cell receptor beta chains from one sample, sequenced in a study of beta chain features in type 1 diabetes. Study conclusions and caveats: All four CD4+ subsets from Type 1 diabetes patients carried moderately but significantly shorter TCRB CDR3s.

Investigators reverse transcribed all isolated RNA, so they sequenced expressed TCRB transcripts. Some clones are missing from TCRdb's copy, which holds only in-frame ones; the method was immunoSEQ multiplex PCR. This sample yields 600,000 to 750,000 clones, of which around 12% are seen a single time; around 0.12% belongs to the top ten. These receptors' targets are unknown. Sequences were obtained from naive CD4+ T cells from blood. Receptors were obtained from a man aged 25 to 40 with type 1 diabetes.

This clone was counted a few times. This rearrangement joins TRBV2 to TRBJ2-7; perhaps TRBD1 as D (6 bases). Germline V gene sequence: CDR1 SNHLY, CDR2 FYNNEI. Trimming took off 6 bases at V and 5 bases at J, with 14 bases between the two ends. The CDR3 covers 13 residues. CDR3 in DNA: TGTGCCAGCAGAATACAGGGATCGGACGAGCAGTACTTC. Its protein product is CASRIQGSDEQYF.

This clone was detected a few times. The chain uses TRBV27 and TRBJ2-1; D uncertain. Trimming took 0 bases from V and 4 from J, leaving 10 bases between them. Per germline, CDR1 MNHEY and CDR2 SMNVEV (reference sequence). The CDR3 has 15 residues. CDR3 loop: CASSLSYQPYNEQFF. The CDR3 DNA is TGTGCCAGCAGTTTATCGTATCAGCCATACAATGAGCAGTTCTTC.

The table lists this clone with a few counts. V and J are TRBV14 and TRBJ2-7, with D possibly being TRBD2 (5 bases). V was clipped by 0 bases and J by 8 bases, with 11 bases between them. The CDR3 is 13 amino acids. Germline V gene data show CDR1 as SGHDN and CDR2 as FVKESK. Here the CDR3 DNA reads TGTGCCAGCAGCCAAGACGGGAAGGGTAAGCAGTACTTC. Amino acids: CASSQDGKGKQYF. The full variable domain, completed using reference TRBV14 and TRBJ2-7, is EAGVTQFPSHSVIEKGQTVTLRCDPISGHDNLYWYRRVMGKEIKFLLHFVKESKQDESGMPNNRFLAERTGGTYSTLKVQPAELEDSGVYFCASSQDGKGKQYFGPGTRLTVT.

V usage is TRBV11-3 and J usage is TRBJ2-5; 8 nucleotides align to TRBD2. The V and J ends lost 1 base and 0 bases, in that order; junction bases with no gene match: 4. The germline CDR1 and CDR2 sequences are SGHNT and YENEEA. CDR3 length equals 16 residues. Here the CDR3 reads CASSLGAGAYQETQYF. The CDR3 region has the DNA TGTGCCAGCAGCTTAGGAGCGGGGGCTTACCAAGAGACCCAGTACTTC.

This clone was seen only a few times. DNA for the CDR3: TGTGCCTGGAGTGGGGGAGTTTACACCGGGGAGCTGTTTTTT. This sequence encodes CAWSGGVYTGELFF. The V call is TRBV30, the J call TRBJ2-2, with D maybe TRBD2 (5 bases). CDR1 is GTSNPN and CDR2 is SVGIG in the germline V gene (reference sequence). The CDR3 contains 14 residues. Trimming left V 1 base short and J 3 bases short, with 9 bases between.

This clone was counted only a few times. This sequence joins TRBV7-9 and TRBJ1-2; maybe TRBD1 (6 bases). The CDR3 sequence is 13 residues long. Between the trimmed V and J ends, which lost 5 bases and 4 bases, there was a span of 11 bases. Germline assignment: CDR1 SEHNR and CDR2 FQNEAQ (reference sequence). CDR3 sequence (DNA): TGTGCCAGCAGCCCAGGGGTCACCTATGGCTACACCTTC. Translating gives CASSPGVTYGYTF.

This clone was recorded a few times. The J gene is TRBJ2-7, the V gene TRBV6-5; D uncertain. This CDR3 spans 12 amino acids. The germline V and J ends were trimmed by 7 bases and 0 bases, with 7 bases remaining between them. Germline V gene data show CDR1 as MNHEY and CDR2 as SVGAGI. CDR3 nucleotides: TGTGCCAGCAAACGGATCTCCTACGAGCAGTACTTC. Translation: CASKRISYEQYF.

As DNA, the CDR3 is TGTGCCATCGGGGCAAGGACTGAGGGCGAGCAGTACTTC. Amino acids: CAIGARTEGEQYF. The rearrangement joins TRBV10-3 to TRBJ2-7; D is tentatively TRBD1 or TRBD2 (5 bases each). The CDR3 spans 13 residues. V was shortened by 8 bases and J by 6 bases, with 17 bases between the two germline ends. Germline V gives CDR1 ENHRY, CDR2 SYGVKD.

This clone was observed a handful of times. The gene calls are TRBV2 and TRBJ1-3; D may be TRBD1 (5 bases). Between the trimmed V and J ends, which lost 1 base and 3 bases, there was a span of 10 bases. CDR1 SNHLY and CDR2 FYNNEI come from the germline V gene. This CDR3 region has 15 residues. Written as DNA, the CDR3 is TGTGCCAGCAGTGAAGAGGCAGGGTTTGGAAACACCATATATTTT. Amino acids: CASSEEAGFGNTIYF.

The chain combines TRBV9 with TRBJ2-1; no clear D. Trimming stripped 3 bases from V and 8 bases from J, with 12 bases between. The CDR3 loop spans 13 amino acids. Looked up from germline, CDR1 is SGDLS and CDR2 is YYNGEE. Here the CDR3 reads CASSALVRDEQFF. The CDR3 DNA reads TGTGCCAGCAGCGCACTGGTTAGGGATGAGCAGTTCTTC.

This clone showed up just a few times. J is TRBJ2-5 and V is TRBV7-8; 10 bases match TRBD2. The germline CDR1 and CDR2 sequences are SGHVS and FQNEAQ. V lost 5 bases to trimming and J lost 3 bases; unmatched junction nucleotides: 3. The CDR3 spans 14 residues. CDR3 in DNA: TGTGCCAGCAGCGGACTAGCGGACAAAGAGACCCAGTACTTC. Its translation: CASSGLADKETQYF.

This clone has a handful of counts. V usage is TRBV9 and J usage is TRBJ2-1, with 10 bases aligning to TRBD2. V trimming: 3 bases; J trimming: 5 bases; junction bases outside the gene matches: 8. Germline V lookup: CDR1 SGDLS, CDR2 YYNGEE. The CDR3 is 16 amino acids. For the CDR3, the DNA is TGTGCCAGCAGCGCGAAACTAGCGGGGACCCACAATGAGCAGTTCTTC. This sequence encodes CASSAKLAGTHNEQFF.

This clone has just a few counts. This chain links TRBV4-3 with TRBJ2-7; D is uncertain. The CDR3 totals 15 residues. Germline V gene sequence: CDR1 LGHNA, CDR2 YSLEER. V was clipped by 1 base and J by 1 base, with 11 bases between them. Here the CDR3 reads CASSQVVAPSYEQYF. CDR3 sequence (DNA): TGCGCCAGCAGCCAAGTCGTAGCACCTTCCTACGAGCAGTACTTC.

This clone showed up just a few times. The CDR3 sequence is CASSLADRGSYNEQFF. CDR3 DNA: TGCGCCAGCAGCTTGGCCGACCGCGGCTCCTACAATGAGCAGTTCTTC. The chain employs TRBV5-1 and TRBJ2-1, with unresolved D. V was clipped by 0 bases and J by 0 bases, with 10 bases between them. The CDR3 covers 16 residues. In germline, CDR1 is SGHRS, CDR2 YFSETQ.

The rearrangement joins TRBV4-3 to TRBJ2-3; D not certain. The germline V gene encodes CDR1 LGHNA and CDR2 YSLEER. The CDR3 contains 15 residues. The V gene lost 3 bases and the J gene lost 0 bases, with 10 bases spanning the gap. Here the CDR3 DNA reads TGCGCCAGCAGCCAGGACCCCCGGAGCACAGATACGCAGTATTTT. Its translation is CASSQDPRSTDTQYF.

This chain joins TRBV7-8 and TRBJ1-5; no definite D call. CDR3 length equals 15 residues. The V end lost 1 base, the J end lost 4 bases, and 11 bases lay between the germline ends. The V gene's germline CDR1 is SGHVS and CDR2 FQNEAQ. CDR3 sequence: CASSLGRTGNQPQHF. CDR3 in DNA: TGTGCCAGCAGCTTAGGACGGACGGGGAATCAGCCCCAGCATTTT.

The V and J genes are TRBV5-1 and TRBJ1-2, with D maybe TRBD1 (5 bases). From germline, CDR1 is SGHRS and CDR2 YFSETQ. V was clipped by 1 base and J by 0 bases, with 13 bases between them. CDR3 length equals 16 residues. CDR3 DNA sequence: TGCGCCAGCAGCTTGTCAGGGCTCCCCACTAACTATGGCTACACCTTC. This gives the protein CASSLSGLPTNYGYTF.

This clone was seen only a few times. This sequence joins TRBV4-3 and TRBJ2-2; possible D gene TRBD1, 6 bases. CDR1 and CDR2 from the germline V gene are LGHNA and YSLEER. V was cut by 0 bases and J by 1 base, with 9 bases left in between. This CDR3 comprises 16 residues. The CDR3 coding sequence is TGCGCCAGCAGCCAAGAGGGGGCTAGGAACACCGGGGAGCTGTTTTTT. Its protein is CASSQEGARNTGELFF.

The table lists this clone with a few counts. The chain couples TRBV18 to TRBJ2-2, with no clear D. Germline V lookup: CDR1 KGHSH, CDR2 LQKENI. CDR3 length: 14 amino acids. V shed 1 base and J shed 6 bases, with 9 bases lying between them. CDR3 protein: CASSPRLVAGELFF. DNA for the CDR3: TGTGCCAGCTCACCACGTTTGGTTGCCGGGGAGCTGTTTTTT.

V and J are TRBV5-4 and TRBJ2-2, with TRBD1 as a possible D gene (6 bases). In germline, CDR1 is SGHNT, CDR2 YYREEE (reference sequence). This CDR3 contains 15 residues. The germline V and J ends were trimmed by 4 bases and 0 bases, with 10 bases remaining between them. CDR3 sequence reads: CASSIQGSNTGELFF. The CDR3 bases are TGTGCCAGCAGCATACAGGGATCGAACACCGGGGAGCTGTTTTTT.

This clone was observed once. Within the sample, other DNA sequences also encode this same CDR3. The V gene is TRBV20-1, the J gene TRBJ2-5; 8 bases align to TRBD2. The CDR3 has 11 amino acids. Unmatched junction bases numbered 2, after V lost 6 bases and J lost 5 bases. Germline CDR1 DFQATT, CDR2 SNEGSKA (reference sequence). CDR3 bases: TGCAGTGCCCCTAGCGGGGAGACCCAGTACTTC. Amino acids: CSAPSGETQYF.

Notes on this clone: One junction end disagrees with the germline gene, perhaps due to a read error. The V and J genes are TRBV7-7 and TRBJ2-1, with D perhaps matching TRBD1 or TRBD2 (5 bases each). CDR3 length: 15 residues. CDR1 is SSHAT and CDR2 is FNYEAQ in the germline V gene (reference sequence). The CDR3 nucleotides read TGTGCTAGCAGCTTCAGCAGGGAGCCATTCAATGAGCAGTTCTTC. Its protein is CASSFSREPFNEQFF.

Turning to this clone: This CDR3 is also generated by other DNA sequences in the sample. The chain has TRBV5-1 and TRBJ2-5, with TRBD1 identical over 8 bases. Looked up from germline, CDR1 is SGHRS and CDR2 is YFSETQ. This CDR3 has 13 amino acids. V was clipped by 4 bases and J by 5 bases; unmatched bases: 4. CDR3 nucleotide sequence: TGCGCCAGCAGCCGGGACAGGAGGGAGACCCAGTACTTC. This sequence encodes CASSRDRRETQYF.